This TCR beta chain was profiled in a study of shared clonotypes between healthy human individuals. Regarding the study as a whole: Clonotypes not shared had lower generation probabilities than those common to all four donors.

The healthy adult donors were HIV-negative and reported no recent acute infections or vaccinations. The CDR3 spans 14 residues. V lost 3 bases, J lost 3 bases, and 8 bases lay in between. Germline V CDR1 and CDR2: SNHLY, FYNNEI. A remark on this clone: Its antigen is not known.

The assay ran at deep level. Every immunoSEQ plate was one replicate of a subset's evenly spread DNA. Repertoires were generated with immunoSEQ multiplex PCR, while TCRdb's copy carries only in-frame clones and drops some. The data contain fewer than 3 million clones, less than 95% of them singletons. The rearrangement uses TRBV2 and TRBJ2-2, with D perhaps matching TRBD1 (5 bases). Sequences were obtained from naive CD4+ T cells from PBMCs. Subset reported: CD45RA+ positively selected. This receptor was identified in a man aged 18 to 30 in good health. Some clones in this sample may be carry-over from other donors' samples. The CDR3 here is CASSEDNHTGELFF. The CDR3 bases are TGTGCCAGCAGTGAGGACAACCACACCGGGGAGCTGTTTTTT.